The 6 T cell receptor beta chains presented below share a single source sample, sequenced in a study of T cell repertoires in cytomegalovirus infection. Their antigens remain unidentified. TCRdb reprocessed the reads via MiXCR and lists one record per CDR3 protein. Counted here are a few hundred thousand distinct CDR3 sequences, around 20% occurring once; the ten biggest clones make up under 25%. The input for sequencing was cultured PBMCs, taken from culture after CMV antigen stimulation. The receptors derive from a human donor in good health (CMV status not recorded). Some clones in this sample may be carry-over from other donors' samples.

This clonotype occurred many times. This rearrangement joins TRBV12-3 or TRBV12-4 to TRBJ2-1; weak D call: TRBD2 (5 bases). V was clipped by 3 bases and J by 7 bases, with 16 bases between them. The CDR3 is 15 residues long. CDR3 protein: CASSFGGGSANEQFF. The CDR3 DNA follows: TGTGCCAGCAGTTTTGGAGGCGGTTCCGCGAATGAGCAGTTCTTC.

The chain is built from TRBV28 and TRBJ2-1, with D perhaps given as TRBD1 or TRBD2 (5 bases each). The CDR3 has 16 amino acids. The germline V and J ends were trimmed by 5 bases and 3 bases, with 17 bases remaining between them. Germline V CDR1 and CDR2: MDHEN, SYDVKM. This CDR3 is CASSARSGTDYNEQFF. CDR3 DNA: TGTGCCAGCAGTGCCAGGTCCGGGACGGACTACAATGAGCAGTTCTTC.

This clonotype has at least ten counts. The V gene is TRBV9, the J gene TRBJ2-1; D gene ambiguous. Looked up from germline, CDR1 is SGDLS and CDR2 is YYNGEE. Trimming cost V 0 bases and J 9 bases, with 4 bases left between them. The CDR3 extends over 11 amino acids. CDR3 region: CASSVGAEQFF. CDR3 nucleotides: TGTGCCAGCAGCGTAGGGGCTGAGCAGTTCTTC.

This clonotype has at least ten counts. The chain recombines TRBV7-9 with TRBJ2-1; 8 bases fit TRBD2. The germline V gene has CDR1 SEHNR and CDR2 FQNEAQ (reference sequence). V lost 5 bases and J lost 7; bases outside the gene matches: 4. The CDR3 covers 13 residues. CDR3 sequence reads: CASSQTSVNEQFF. As DNA, the CDR3 is TGTGCCAGCAGCCAGACTAGCGTGAATGAGCAGTTCTTC.

By share, this clonotype ranks as medium-sized. The gene calls are TRBV28 and TRBJ2-7; D unclear. CDR1 is MDHEN, CDR2 SYDVKM, per germline. Trimming stripped 3 bases from V and 2 bases from J, with 11 bases between. CDR3 length: 14 amino acids. CDR3 residues: CASSFGSVTYEQYF. CDR3 DNA sequence: TGTGCCAGCAGTTTCGGCTCAGTAACCTACGAGCAGTACTTC.

This clonotype was detected a few times. The J gene is TRBJ2-3, the V gene TRBV7-2; possibly TRBD1 or TRBD2 for D (7 bases each). Germline-derived CDR1 and CDR2 are SGHTA and FQGNSA. With 6 bases removed from V and 1 base from J, the gap between germline ends came to 14 bases. The CDR3 is made up of 15 amino acids. The CDR3 here is CASRQTGRGTDTQYF. CDR3 nucleotides: TGTGCCAGCAGGCAGACAGGGAGGGGCACAGATACGCAGTATTTT.